This T cell receptor beta chain derives from a study of blood T cell repertoires in COVID-19. In the study overall: Spain, Italy and the United States supplied samples that represented acute and convalescent COVID-19. Sample material is recorded as cDNA or gDNA derived from T cells, B-cell-depleted T cells, or PBMCs.

The CDR3 loop spans 14 amino acids. Germline CDR1 reads SGHRS; CDR2 reads YFSETQ. Trimming removed 7 bases from V and 3 bases from J, with 16 bases in between. Only in-frame clones appear in the TCRdb table, and some are missing; sequencing was by immunoSEQ multiplex PCR. The top ten clones hold approximately 1.8% of a sample with fewer than 250,000 clones, about 87% of them seen once. What was sequenced was peripheral blood. The source of this sequence is a man between 70 and 80 years old with acute or convalescent COVID-19. This chain connects TRBV5-1 to TRBJ2-5, with D maybe TRBD1 (6 bases). The CDR3 sequence is CASGTGTQKETQYF. DNA for the CDR3: TGCGCCAGCGGGACCGGGACACAGAAAGAGACCCAGTACTTC.